This T cell receptor beta chain derives from a study of T cell responses to AZD1222 COVID-19 vaccine. Findings and limits, study-wide: Recipients of AZD1222 seropositive at baseline numbered only 5 or 6. As reported, nearly half of all spike-specific TCRs target variant regions that are unmutated. The donor group comprised mostly white British people and more females; the analysis possibly underestimated clonal diversity. Recipients of two AZD1222 doses showed rising Spike-specific TCR breadth and depth.

With regard to this clone: Its target is not known.

The repertoire was sequenced with immunoSEQ multiplex PCR; TCRdb's copy has only in-frame clones and lacks some. The table has around 60,000 clones, around 82% seen once. This sequence originates from an adult who received the AZD1222 COVID-19 vaccine. The sample was peripheral blood, taken 28 days after the second AZD1222 dose.

The CDR3 DNA sequence: TGTGCCATCAGTGGGTGGCAGGCCAATGAGCAGTTCTTC. Amino acids: CAISGWQANEQFF. This rearrangement joins TRBV10-3 to TRBJ2-1; D remains ambiguous. The length of the CDR3 is 13 residues. Germline lookup yields CDR1 ENHRY and CDR2 SYGVKD. V dropped 4 bases and J dropped 6 bases, with 10 bases sitting between them.